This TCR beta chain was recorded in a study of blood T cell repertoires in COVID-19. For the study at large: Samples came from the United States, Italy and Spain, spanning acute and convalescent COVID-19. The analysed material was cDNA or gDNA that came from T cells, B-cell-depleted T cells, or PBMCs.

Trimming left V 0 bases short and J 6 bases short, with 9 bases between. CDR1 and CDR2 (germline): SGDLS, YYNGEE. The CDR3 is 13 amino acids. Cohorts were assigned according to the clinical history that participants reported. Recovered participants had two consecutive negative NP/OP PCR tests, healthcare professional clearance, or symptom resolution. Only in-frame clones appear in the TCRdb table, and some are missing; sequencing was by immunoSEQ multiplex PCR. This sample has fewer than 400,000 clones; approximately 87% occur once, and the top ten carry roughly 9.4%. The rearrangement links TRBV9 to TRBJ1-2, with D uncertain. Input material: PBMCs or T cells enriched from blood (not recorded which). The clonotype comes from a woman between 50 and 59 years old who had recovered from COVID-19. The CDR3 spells CASSVAGSDGYTF. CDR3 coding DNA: TGTGCCAGCAGCGTAGCGGGGTCGGATGGCTACACCTTC.